This passage covers 27 T cell receptor beta chains from one sample sequenced in a study of blood T cell repertoires in COVID-19. Generated by immunoSEQ multiplex PCR, the TCRdb table keeps only in-frame clones and is missing some. The sample lists some 390,000 clones; 89% were seen once. Sequencing was carried out using peripheral blood. The receptor set was obtained from a woman aged 40 to 50 with COVID-19, enrolled during active disease.

This chain connects TRBV3-1 (or the pseudogene TRBV3-2) to TRBJ1-1; 7 nucleotides match TRBD1. CDR1 and CDR2 from the germline V gene are LGHDT and YNNKEL (reference sequence). V trimming: 1 base; J trimming: 1 base; junction bases outside the gene matches: 12. The CDR3 spans 18 residues. The chain's CDR3 is CASSQVNKLDRTNTEAFF. The CDR3 nucleotides read TGTGCCAGCAGCCAAGTCAACAAATTGGACAGGACGAACACTGAAGCTTTCTTT.

The chain combines TRBV5-8 with TRBJ1-2, with 8 nucleotides matching TRBD1. The CDR3 totals 14 residues. Germline CDR1 is SGHTS and CDR2 is YDEGEE. Trimming at V came to 4 bases and at J to 4 bases, leaving 6 bases not matched to a gene. The CDR3 coding sequence is TGTGCCAGCAGCCCATGGACAGGGACCTATGGCTACACCTTC. This gives the protein CASSPWTGTYGYTF.

This clone was seen only once. This chain links TRBV25-1 with TRBJ1-2; 8 nucleotides line up with TRBD1. The trim removed 4 bases at V and 8 bases at J, leaving 3 bases unmatched. The CDR3 is 12 residues long. CDR1 MGHDK and CDR2 SYGVNS come from the germline V gene. The CDR3 DNA is TGTGCCAGCAGTGGAGGACAGGGCGGCTACACCTTC. Its translation is CASSGGQGGYTF.

The chain recombines TRBV20-1 with TRBJ2-7; tentatively, D is TRBD2 (6 bases). From germline, CDR1 is DFQATT and CDR2 SNEGSKA (reference sequence). The CDR3 totals 15 residues. Trimming took off 3 bases at V and 3 bases at J, with 18 bases between the two ends. The CDR3 DNA reads as TGCAGTGCTAGTAGCTCCGAGGTAGCGGTCTACGAGCAGTACTTC. Translating it yields CSASSSEVAVYEQYF.

The chain links TRBV5-1 to TRBJ1-1; no reliable D call. Germline CDR1 reads SGHRS; CDR2 reads YFSETQ. Trimming cost V 4 bases and J 6 bases, with 16 bases left between them. The CDR3 is 14 residues long. The CDR3 sequence is CASSLGPRGSEAFF. CDR3 in DNA: TGCGCCAGCAGCCTCGGCCCCCGAGGATCTGAAGCTTTCTTT.

The chain joins TRBV7-2 to TRBJ2-5; the D is unclear. The CDR3 spans 12 residues. The germline V and J ends were trimmed by 3 bases and 4 bases, with 6 bases remaining between them. Germline V gene sequence: CDR1 SGHTA, CDR2 FQGNSA. CDR3 nucleotide sequence: TGTGCCAGCAGCTTTTTCTCAGAGACCCAGTACTTC. It codes for CASSFFSETQYF.

This sequence joins TRBV5-5 and TRBJ1-6; D is undetermined. V lost 2 bases, J lost 8 bases, and 14 bases lay in between. The length of the CDR3 is 15 residues. In germline, CDR1 is SGHKS, CDR2 YYEKEE (reference sequence). This chain's CDR3 is CASSFPGRWDSPLHF. The CDR3 DNA reads TGTGCCAGCAGCTTCCCAGGTCGGTGGGATTCACCCCTCCACTTT.

CDR3 sequence reads: CASRGANYGYTF. Here the CDR3 DNA reads TGTGCCAGCAGGGGAGCTAACTATGGCTACACCTTC. This rearrangement joins TRBV7-9 to TRBJ1-2; D remains unclear. The CDR3 length is 12 residues. Trimming removed 6 bases at V and 0 bases at J, with 5 bases between. Germline V CDR1 and CDR2: SEHNR, FQNEAQ (reference sequence). Combining the CDR3 with reference TRBV7-9 and TRBJ1-2 gives the whole variable domain DTGVSQNPRHKITKRGQNVTFRCDPISEHNRLYWYRQTLGQGPEFLTYFQNEAQLEKSRLLSDRFSAERPKGSFSTLEIQRTEQGDSAMYLCASRGANYGYTFGSGTRLTVV.

J is TRBJ2-7 and V is TRBV6-2 or TRBV6-3, with 9 bases lining up with TRBD2. J lost 0 bases, V lost 7 bases, and 10 bases had no gene match. This CDR3 region has 16 residues. Germline values: CDR1 MNHEY, CDR2 SVGEGT. CDR3 region: CASTPRASGNSYEQYF. The CDR3 nucleotides read TGTGCCAGCACCCCGAGGGCTAGCGGGAACTCCTACGAGCAGTACTTC.

This sequence joins TRBV28 and TRBJ2-7, with a weak D call TRBD1 (6 bases). The V gene lost 6 bases and the J gene lost 4 bases, with 10 bases spanning the gap. CDR1 is MDHEN and CDR2 is SYDVKM in the germline V gene. CDR3 length: 12 residues. The CDR3 loop is CASSPDRYEQYF. CDR3 coding DNA: TGTGCCAGCAGCCCAGACAGGTACGAGCAGTACTTC.

The chain links TRBV4-3 to TRBJ2-5; 12 nucleotides line up with TRBD2. The germline CDR1 and CDR2 sequences are LGHNA and YSLEER. V lost 0 bases and J lost 4; bases outside the gene matches: 6. This CDR3 has 17 amino acids. This chain's CDR3 is CASSQDVGTSGPETQYF. CDR3 nucleotides: TGCGCCAGCAGCCAAGATGTGGGGACTAGCGGGCCAGAGACCCAGTACTTC.

The rearrangement links TRBV10-3 to TRBJ1-3, with a weak D call TRBD1 (6 bases). In germline, CDR1 is ENHRY, CDR2 SYGVKD. Between the trimmed V and J ends, which lost 2 bases and 0 bases, there was a span of 14 bases. The CDR3 is 17 residues long. The CDR3 loop reads CAISEGRGRGSGNTIYF. As DNA, the CDR3 is TGTGCCATCAGTGAGGGGAGGGGCAGGGGCTCTGGAAACACCATATATTTT.

The rearrangement uses TRBV18 and TRBJ2-1, with 7 positions matching TRBD2. Germline V gene lookup returns CDR1 KGHSH and CDR2 LQKENI. The CDR3 runs 14 residues. V shed 3 bases, J shed 6 bases, and the junction held 5 bases outside the gene matches. The CDR3 DNA follows: TGTGCCAGCTCACCGGGCGGGGGAAGCAATGAGCAGTTCTTC. Protein: CASSPGGGSNEQFF.

V usage is TRBV28 and J usage is TRBJ2-1, with 8 bases aligning to TRBD1. V gave up 3 bases and J gave up 3 bases; unmatched junction bases: 4. Germline CDR1 MDHEN, CDR2 SYDVKM. The CDR3 runs 15 residues. CDR3 in DNA: TGTGCCAGCAGTTTCCTGACAGGGGTCTACAATGAGCAGTTCTTC. It translates to CASSFLTGVYNEQFF.

This rearrangement joins TRBV19 to TRBJ2-1, with TRBD2 matching 11 bases. This CDR3 contains 17 residues. The germline gives CDR1 LNHDA, CDR2 SQIVND (reference sequence). Trimming took 4 bases from V and 4 from J; bases not matched to a gene: 9. The CDR3 sequence: CASSTGMGLAEYNEQFF. CDR3 nucleotides: TGTGCCAGTAGTACCGGTATGGGACTAGCGGAGTACAATGAGCAGTTCTTC.

The chain joins TRBV7-2 to TRBJ2-2; 11 bases align to TRBD1. The J segment lost 6 bases and the V segment lost 2 bases, leaving 11 bases of the junction unmatched. The CDR3 runs to 18 residues. The germline V gene encodes CDR1 SGHTA and CDR2 FQGNSA. This chain's CDR3 is CASSLNGGGTGGSGELFF. The CDR3 DNA is TGTGCCAGCAGCTTAAACGGCGGGGGGACAGGGGGTTCCGGGGAGCTGTTTTTT.

V and J are TRBV5-1 and TRBJ2-1; a possible D gene is TRBD1 (6 bases). Per germline, CDR1 SGHRS and CDR2 YFSETQ. This CDR3 contains 14 residues. V was pared by 5 bases and J by 6 bases, with 15 bases between. Here the CDR3 DNA reads TGCGCCAGCAGATACGGGACACTAGGCAATGAGCAGTTCTTC. Protein product: CASRYGTLGNEQFF.

The chain employs TRBV19 and TRBJ1-1; D may be TRBD1 (6 bases). CDR1 LNHDA and CDR2 SQIVND come from the germline V gene (reference sequence). Trimming removed 3 bases at V and 7 bases at J, with 12 bases between. CDR3 length equals 13 residues. The CDR3 region is CASSISGGLEAFF. DNA of the CDR3: TGTGCCAGTAGTATTTCTGGGGGCCTTGAAGCTTTCTTT.

The chain links TRBV5-6 to TRBJ2-3, with TRBD1 as a possible D gene (5 bases). CDR1 and CDR2 (germline): SGHDT, YYEEEE. The CDR3 is made up of 15 amino acids. V lost 0 bases and J lost 4, with 12 bases in between. This CDR3 is CASSLDQGSSDTQYF. CDR3 bases: TGTGCCAGCAGCTTGGACCAGGGCAGTTCAGATACGCAGTATTTT.

This chain connects TRBV7-2 to TRBJ2-2; 8 bases line up with TRBD2. CDR1 and CDR2 from the germline V gene are SGHTA and FQGNSA. The CDR3 is 14 amino acids. With V trimmed by 4 bases and J by 11 bases, 9 bases remained unmatched. Written as DNA, the CDR3 is TGTGCCAGCAGCTCCCCGGGAGGGCCAGACGAGCTGTTTTTT. This gives the protein CASSSPGGPDELFF. Drawing the rest from reference TRBV7-2 and TRBJ2-2, the complete variable domain is GAGVSQSPSNKVTEKGKDVELRCDPISGHTALYWYRQSLGQGLEFLIYFQGNSAPDKSGLPSDRFSAERTGGSVSTLTIQRTQQEDSAVYLCASSSPGGPDELFFGEGSRLTVL.

This rearrangement joins TRBV2 to TRBJ2-7, with 9 bases aligning to TRBD1. The CDR3 runs to 15 residues. CDR1 and CDR2 (germline): SNHLY, FYNNEI. Losses at the gene ends were 7 bases for V and 0 bases for J; bases not matched to a gene: 7. The CDR3 loop is CASIKTGQGSYEQYF. CDR3 bases: TGTGCCAGCATTAAGACGGGACAGGGCTCCTACGAGCAGTACTTC.

This chain connects TRBV6-5 to TRBJ2-5, with a possible D match to TRBD2 (5 bases). Germline assignment: CDR1 MNHEY and CDR2 SVGAGI. Trimming stripped 2 bases from V and 1 base from J, with 8 bases between. The length of the CDR3 is 14 residues. The CDR3 coding sequence is TGTGCCAGCAGTTACGAGGACTCCCAAGAGACCCAGTACTTC. The encoded protein is CASSYEDSQETQYF.

The V call is TRBV5-1, the J call TRBJ1-4; 7 positions agree with TRBD1. The V gene's germline CDR1 is SGHRS and CDR2 YFSETQ. Losses at the gene ends were 2 bases for V and 2 bases for J; bases not matched to a gene: 0. CDR3 length: 14 amino acids. CDR3 protein: CASSLQGTNEKLFF. The CDR3 DNA sequence: TGCGCCAGCAGCTTACAGGGGACTAATGAAAAACTGTTTTTT.

The rearrangement joins TRBV4-3 to TRBJ2-1; D might be TRBD2 (7 bases). The CDR3 spans 15 residues. Germline loops: CDR1 LGHNA, CDR2 YSLEER. Trimming left V 0 bases short and J 7 bases short, with 13 bases between. CDR3 loop: CASSQEGGARNEQFF. The CDR3 region has the DNA TGCGCCAGCAGCCAAGAGGGGGGGGCTCGTAATGAGCAGTTCTTC.

The chain combines TRBV4-2 with TRBJ2-3; perhaps TRBD2 as D (5 bases). The CDR3 is made up of 16 amino acids. Between the trimmed V and J ends, which lost 1 base and 4 bases, there was a span of 15 bases. The germline V gene encodes CDR1 LGHNA and CDR2 YNFKEQ. This CDR3 reads CASSQGGPLPPDTQYF. The CDR3 bases are TGTGCCAGCAGCCAAGGAGGGCCCTTACCCCCAGATACGCAGTATTTT.

This clone was counted a few times. The V call is TRBV5-6, the J call TRBJ1-5, with TRBD1 matching over 8 bases. Looked up from germline, CDR1 is SGHDT and CDR2 is YYEEEE. With V trimmed by 0 bases and J by 3 bases, 8 bases remained unmatched. This CDR3 comprises 17 residues. This CDR3 reads CASSLALAGGINQPQHF. In nucleotides, the CDR3 is TGTGCCAGCAGCTTGGCCTTGGCAGGGGGCATCAATCAGCCCCAGCATTTT.

The chain is built from TRBV27 and TRBJ1-2, with D possibly TRBD1 on 6 matching bases. V gave up 4 bases and J gave up 7 bases, with 16 bases separating them. The CDR3 loop spans 14 amino acids. In germline, CDR1 is MNHEY, CDR2 SMNVEV (reference sequence). The CDR3 DNA reads TGTGCCAGCAGTTGGGGGAGGGGGGTAGGTGGCTACACCTTC. This sequence encodes CASSWGRGVGGYTF.